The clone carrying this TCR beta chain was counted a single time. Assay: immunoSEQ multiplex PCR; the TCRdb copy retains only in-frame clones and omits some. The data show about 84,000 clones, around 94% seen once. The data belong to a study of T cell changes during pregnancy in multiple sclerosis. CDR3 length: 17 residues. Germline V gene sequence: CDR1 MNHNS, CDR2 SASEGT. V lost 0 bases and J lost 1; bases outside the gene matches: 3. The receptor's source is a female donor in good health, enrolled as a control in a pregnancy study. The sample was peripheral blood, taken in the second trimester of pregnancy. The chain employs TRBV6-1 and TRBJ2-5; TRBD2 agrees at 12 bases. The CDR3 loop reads CASSEAGLAGFQETQYF. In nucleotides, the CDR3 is TGTGCCAGCAGTGAAGCAGGACTAGCGGGGTTCCAAGAGACCCAGTACTTC.